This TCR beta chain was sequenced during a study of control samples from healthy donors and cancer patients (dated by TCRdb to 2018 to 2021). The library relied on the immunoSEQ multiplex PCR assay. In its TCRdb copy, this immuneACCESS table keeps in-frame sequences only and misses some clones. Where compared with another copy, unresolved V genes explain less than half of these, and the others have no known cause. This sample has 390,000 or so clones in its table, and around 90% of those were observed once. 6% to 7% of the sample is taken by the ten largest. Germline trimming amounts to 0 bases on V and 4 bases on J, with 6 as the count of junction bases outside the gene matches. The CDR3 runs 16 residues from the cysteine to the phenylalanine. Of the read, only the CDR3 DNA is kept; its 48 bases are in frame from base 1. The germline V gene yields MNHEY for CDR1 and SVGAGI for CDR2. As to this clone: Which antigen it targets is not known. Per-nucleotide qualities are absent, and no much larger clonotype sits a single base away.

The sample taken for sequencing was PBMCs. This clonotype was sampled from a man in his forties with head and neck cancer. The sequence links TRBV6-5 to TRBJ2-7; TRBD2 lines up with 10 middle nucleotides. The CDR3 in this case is CASSYSLAGATYEQYF. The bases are TGTGCCAGCAGTTACTCGCTAGCGGGAGCCACATACGAGCAGTACTTC.